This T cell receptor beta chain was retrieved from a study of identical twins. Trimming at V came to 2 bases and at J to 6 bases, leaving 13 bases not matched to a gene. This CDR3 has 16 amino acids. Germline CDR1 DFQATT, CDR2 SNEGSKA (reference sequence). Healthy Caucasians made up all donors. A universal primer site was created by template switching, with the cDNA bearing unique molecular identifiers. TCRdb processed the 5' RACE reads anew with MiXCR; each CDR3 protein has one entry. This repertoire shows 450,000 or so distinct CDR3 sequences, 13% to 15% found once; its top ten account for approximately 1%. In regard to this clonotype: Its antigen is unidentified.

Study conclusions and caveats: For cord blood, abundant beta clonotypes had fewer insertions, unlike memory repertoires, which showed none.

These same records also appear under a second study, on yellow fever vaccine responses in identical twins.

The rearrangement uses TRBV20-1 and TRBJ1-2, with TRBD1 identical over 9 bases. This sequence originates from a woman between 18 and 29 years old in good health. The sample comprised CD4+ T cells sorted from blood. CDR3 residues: CSARPLGTGIWDGYTF. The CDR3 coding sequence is TGCAGTGCTAGACCCCTCGGGACAGGGATATGGGATGGCTACACCTTC.